Below are 18 T cell receptor beta chains sequenced from a single sample in a study of response to subunit inactivated influenza vaccine (dated by TCRdb to 2017 to 2018). Libraries were constructed by RT-PCR. The sample was run on an Illumina HiSeq 2500. TCRdb reanalyzed the raw reads on its own, using fastp at Q25 for trimming and MiXCR for clone calling, and kept in-frame beta chains. Rows with one shared CDR3 protein collapse into an entry with the most common genes and DNA. Within this sample are hundreds of thousands of distinct CDR3 sequences, with about 17% of them counted one time only. 2.5% to 3.5% of the sample rests with the top ten. The sequences come from CD4+ T cells sorted from PBMCs, collected around 25 months after vaccination. Every receptor here comes from a man aged 45-69 years who received an inactivated influenza vaccine. Donor details come from another sample of the same person, matched by shared clones.

This chain uses TRBV10-3 with TRBJ2-5, with a weak D call TRBD2 (5 bases). The CDR3 sequence is 14 residues long. The V end lost 5 bases, the J end lost 5 bases, and 15 bases lay between the germline ends. Germline V CDR1 and CDR2: ENHRY, SYGVKD. The CDR3 bases are TGTGCCATCAGTAGAGCAGAGGGCGATGAGACCCAGTACTTC. Translation gives CAISRAEGDETQYF.

This clonotype has more than one count but fewer than ten. This sequence joins TRBV28 and TRBJ1-4; 8 bases map to TRBD1. Germline CDR1 reads MDHEN; CDR2 reads SYDVKM. This CDR3 is built from 13 residues. Trimming took 6 bases from V and 7 from J; bases not matched to a gene: 4. In nucleotides, the CDR3 is TGTGCCAGCAGGGACAGGGAAGTTGAAAAACTGTTTTTT. This codes for CASRDREVEKLFF.

The rearrangement joins TRBV6-2 or TRBV6-3 to TRBJ2-1, with D possibly TRBD1 on 5 matching bases. CDR1 and CDR2 (germline): MNHEY, SVGEGT. This CDR3 is built from 13 residues. The V end lost 6 bases, the J end lost 5 bases, and 11 bases lay between the germline ends. In DNA, the CDR3 is TGTGCCAGCAGCCCATCAGGGCACAATGAGCAGTTCTTC. Translating gives CASSPSGHNEQFF.

The chain has TRBV7-2 and TRBJ1-2; 7 bases fit TRBD1. Germline-derived CDR1 and CDR2 are SGHTA and FQGNSA. V dropped 8 bases and J dropped 2; count of bases not matched to a gene: 8. The CDR3 contains 14 residues. The CDR3 DNA reads as TGTGCCAGCGGCTCCACACAGGGGAACTATGGCTACACCTTC. It specifies CASGSTQGNYGYTF.

The rearrangement uses TRBV10-3 and TRBJ2-7; 9 positions agree with TRBD1. The CDR3 is 14 residues long. V was clipped by 4 bases and J by 6 bases; unmatched bases: 7. Germline CDR1 reads ENHRY; CDR2 reads SYGVKD. The chain's CDR3 is CAISATGGESEQYF. The CDR3 DNA reads as TGTGCCATCAGTGCGACAGGGGGTGAATCCGAGCAGTACTTC.

V is TRBV28 and J is TRBJ1-3, with TRBD1 matching 8 bases. CDR3 length equals 17 residues. V lost 4 bases to trimming and J lost 4 bases; unmatched junction nucleotides: 12. Germline loops: CDR1 MDHEN, CDR2 SYDVKM. In DNA form, the CDR3 reads TGTGCCAGCAGTTCGTCTCCGGGACAGGCGGTGGGAAACACCATATATTTT. Translated, it gives CASSSSPGQAVGNTIYF.

This clonotype showed up just a few times. The chain is built from TRBV12-3 or TRBV12-4 and TRBJ2-3, with 7 bases lining up with TRBD1. The CDR3 sequence is 15 residues long. Trimming took 6 bases from V and 1 from J; bases not matched to a gene: 7. Written as DNA, the CDR3 is TGTGCCAGCAGAAATACAGGGGATGGCACAGATACGCAGTATTTT. Protein product: CASRNTGDGTDTQYF.

This clonotype was seen only a few times. The chain joins TRBV10-3 to TRBJ2-2; D perhaps matches TRBD1 (6 bases). The CDR3 loop spans 13 amino acids. Germline CDR1 ENHRY, CDR2 SYGVKD. With 10 bases removed from V and 6 bases from J, the gap between germline ends came to 15 bases. CDR3 DNA sequence: TGTGCCACCAGGGGAGTCAGGTCCGGGGAGCTGTTTTTT. It yields the protein CATRGVRSGELFF.

The CDR3 region is CASSHPGLGYNEQFF. CDR3 coding DNA: TGTGCCAGCAGTCATCCGGGACTAGGATACAATGAGCAGTTCTTC. The chain carries TRBV2 and TRBJ2-1; TRBD2 agrees at 8 bases. This CDR3 is 15 amino acids long. V lost 5 bases to trimming and J lost 4 bases; unmatched junction nucleotides: 7. The germline CDR1 and CDR2 sequences are SNHLY and FYNNEI.

In this sample, this clonotype turned up a few times. The chain links TRBV10-3 to TRBJ2-5; D remains ambiguous. Germline-derived CDR1 and CDR2 are ENHRY and SYGVKD. V was shortened by 3 bases and J by 5 bases, with 7 bases between the two germline ends. There are 12 residues in the CDR3. The CDR3 here is CAISENEETQYF. The CDR3 region has the DNA TGTGCCATCAGTGAAAACGAGGAGACCCAGTACTTC.

This clonotype was detected a few times. V and J are TRBV7-9 and TRBJ2-3; TRBD1 aligns across 11 bases. CDR1 and CDR2 (germline): SEHNR, FQNEAQ (reference sequence). This CDR3 is built from 16 residues. V was clipped by 2 bases and J by 3 bases; unmatched bases: 4. CDR3 region: CASSLSDRGLTDTQYF. The CDR3, as DNA: TGTGCCAGCAGCTTATCGGACAGGGGGCTAACAGATACGCAGTATTTT. Looking up the rest from reference TRBV7-9 and TRBJ2-3 gives the full variable domain: DTGVSQNPRHKITKRGQNVTFRCDPISEHNRLYWYRQTLGQGPEFLTYFQNEAQLEKSRLLSDRFSAERPKGSFSTLEIQRTEQGDSAMYLCASSLSDRGLTDTQYFGPGTRLTVL.

The table lists this clonotype with a few counts. The CDR3 loop reads CASSYPEGRHYGYTF. CDR3 nucleotides: TGTGCCAGCAGTTACCCCGAGGGGCGACACTATGGCTACACCTTC. The chain uses TRBV6-2 or TRBV6-3 and TRBJ1-2; D perhaps matches TRBD1 (5 bases). This CDR3 comprises 15 residues. Germline CDR1 is MNHEY and CDR2 is SVGEGT. The germline V and J ends were trimmed by 2 bases and 3 bases, with 13 bases remaining between them.

This clonotype was recorded a few times. The rearrangement joins TRBV12-3 or TRBV12-4 to TRBJ2-1; 8 nucleotides match TRBD2. This CDR3 spans 18 amino acids. Germline trimming cut 5 bases from V and 5 bases from J; bases unmatched to any gene: 17. In DNA, the CDR3 is TGTGCCAGCAGTATGGGGGAGCAAACTAGCGGAACGAACAATGAGCAGTTCTTC. It codes for CASSMGEQTSGTNNEQFF.

The CDR3 protein is CASSRGRAGGETQYF. CDR3 nucleotides: TGTGCCAGCAGCCGAGGGCGGGCAGGGGGAGAGACCCAGTACTTC. The chain combines TRBV3-1 with TRBJ2-5, with TRBD1 identical over 7 bases. Germline V gene sequence: CDR1 LGHDT, CDR2 YNNKEL (reference sequence). V dropped 4 bases and J dropped 4; count of bases not matched to a gene: 9. The CDR3 is made up of 15 amino acids.

This clonotype appeared a few times. The rearrangement uses TRBV24-1 and TRBJ2-1; 13 bases match TRBD2. Per the germline V gene, CDR1 is KGHDR and CDR2 is SFDVKD. This CDR3 region has 15 residues. V gave up 5 bases and J gave up 8 bases; unmatched junction bases: 5. This chain's CDR3 is CATSGSLAGGDEQFF. CDR3 sequence (DNA): TGTGCCACCAGTGGATCACTAGCGGGGGGGGATGAGCAGTTCTTC.

This clonotype was counted a few times. V usage is TRBV20-1 and J usage is TRBJ2-7; TRBD1 aligns across 11 bases. The J segment lost 3 bases and the V segment lost 1 base, leaving 2 bases of the junction unmatched. The V gene's germline CDR1 is DFQATT and CDR2 SNEGSKA (reference sequence). CDR3 length: 14 amino acids. CDR3: CSARAGTGGYEQYF. The CDR3 coding sequence is TGCAGTGCTAGAGCCGGGACAGGGGGCTACGAGCAGTACTTC.

The gene calls are TRBV29-1 and TRBJ2-2; D is uncertain. With 4 bases removed from V and 4 bases from J, the gap between germline ends came to 7 bases. The CDR3 extends over 12 amino acids. Germline values: CDR1 SQVTM, CDR2 ANQGSEA. The CDR3 DNA reads as TGCAGCGTTGGTCAGAGCACCGGGGAGCTGTTTTTT. It encodes CSVGQSTGELFF.

The rearrangement joins TRBV5-4 to TRBJ1-4; 8 bases map to TRBD1. Germline CDR1 is SGHNT and CDR2 is YYREEE (reference sequence). J was trimmed by 8 bases and V by 4 bases; bases with no gene match: 13. The CDR3 has 16 residues. CDR3 sequence: CASSLKTGGGLEKLFF. In DNA, the CDR3 is TGTGCCAGCAGCCTAAAAACAGGGGGAGGCCTGGAAAAACTGTTTTTT. Together with reference TRBV5-4 and TRBJ1-4, the CDR3 gives the full variable domain: ETGVTQSPTHLIKTRGQQVTLRCSSQSGHNTVSWYQQALGQGPQFIFQYYREEENGRGNFPPRFSGLQFPNYSSELNVNALELDDSALYLCASSLKTGGGLEKLFFGSGTQLSVL.